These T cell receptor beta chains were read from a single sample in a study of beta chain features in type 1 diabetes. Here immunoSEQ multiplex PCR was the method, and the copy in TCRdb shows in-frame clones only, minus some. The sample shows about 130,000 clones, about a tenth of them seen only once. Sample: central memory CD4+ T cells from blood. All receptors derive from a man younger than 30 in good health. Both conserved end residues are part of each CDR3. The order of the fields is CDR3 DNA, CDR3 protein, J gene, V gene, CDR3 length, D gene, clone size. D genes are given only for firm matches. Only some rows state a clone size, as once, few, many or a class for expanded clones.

cdr3_nt: TGTGCCAGCACCGCAGGGTCGCAGCCCCAGCATTTT; cdr3_aa: CASTAGSQPQHF; j_call: TRBJ1-5; v_call: TRBV28; cdr3_length: 12; d_call: -; clone_size: few
cdr3_nt: TGCGCCAGCAGCTCCGGGACAGAGGAGCAGCCCCAGCATTTT; cdr3_aa: CASSSGTEEQPQHF; j_call: TRBJ1-5; v_call: TRBV5-1; cdr3_length: 14; d_call: TRBD1; clone_size: many
cdr3_nt: TGTGCCAGCAGCTTAGTGGCGGGGGCGATTCACCAGTTCTTC; cdr3_aa: CASSLVAGAIHQFF; j_call: TRBJ2-1; v_call: TRBV11-2; cdr3_length: 14; d_call: -; clone_size: few
cdr3_nt: TGTGCCTCCCCGGACAGGGGGCAGAACTATGGCTACACCTTC; cdr3_aa: CASPDRGQNYGYTF; j_call: TRBJ1-2; v_call: TRBV30; cdr3_length: 14; d_call: TRBD1; clone_size: -
cdr3_nt: TGCGCCAGCAAAACCGGGACAGATAATTCACCCCTCCACTTT; cdr3_aa: CASKTGTDNSPLHF; j_call: TRBJ1-6; v_call: TRBV5-1; cdr3_length: 14; d_call: TRBD1; clone_size: -
cdr3_nt: TGTGCCAGCAGTCGACAGGGGGACCAAAACTACGAGCAGTACTTC; cdr3_aa: CASSRQGDQNYEQYF; j_call: TRBJ2-7; v_call: TRBV28; cdr3_length: 15; d_call: TRBD1; clone_size: -
cdr3_nt: TGTGCCAGTAATCAAGACCGGGATCGGGGTGGCTACACCTTC; cdr3_aa: CASNQDRDRGGYTF; j_call: TRBJ1-2; v_call: TRBV19; cdr3_length: 14; d_call: -; clone_size: -
cdr3_nt: TGTGCCAGCAGCGAGCAGGTCGTCCACGAGCAGTACTTC; cdr3_aa: CASSEQVVHEQYF; j_call: TRBJ2-7; v_call: TRBV7-9; cdr3_length: 13; d_call: -; clone_size: few
cdr3_nt: TGCAGCGTTGTACCTTACAGGGGGGCCACTGAAGCTTTCTTT; cdr3_aa: CSVVPYRGATEAFF; j_call: TRBJ1-1; v_call: TRBV29-1; cdr3_length: 14; d_call: TRBD1; clone_size: medium-sized
cdr3_nt: TGTGCCAGCAGCTTAACTCACTCCTACGAGCAGTACTTC; cdr3_aa: CASSLTHSYEQYF; j_call: TRBJ2-7; v_call: TRBV7-9; cdr3_length: 13; d_call: -; clone_size: few
cdr3_nt: TGTGCCAGCAGTTTACGGGGACAGGGGAAAAACATTCAGTACTTC; cdr3_aa: CASSLRGQGKNIQYF; j_call: TRBJ2-4; v_call: TRBV28; cdr3_length: 15; d_call: TRBD1; clone_size: -
cdr3_nt: TGTGCCAGCAGACCCGCGGGGGGCTCCTACAATGAGCAGTTCTTC; cdr3_aa: CASRPAGGSYNEQFF; j_call: TRBJ2-1; v_call: TRBV6-1; cdr3_length: 15; d_call: TRBD2; clone_size: -
cdr3_nt: TGTGCCAGCTCACCGGGGAGCTCCTACGAGCAGTACTTC; cdr3_aa: CASSPGSSYEQYF; j_call: TRBJ2-7; v_call: TRBV18; cdr3_length: 13; d_call: -; clone_size: -
cdr3_nt: TGTGCCAGCAGCCTTTACGGGACAGGGCCTTCTCGAGAGCAGTACTTC; cdr3_aa: CASSLYGTGPSREQYF; j_call: TRBJ2-7; v_call: TRBV6-6; cdr3_length: 16; d_call: TRBD1; clone_size: few
cdr3_nt: TGTGCCAGCAGTCCCTCCGAGCGGGATATCACAGATACGCAGTATTTT; cdr3_aa: CASSPSERDITDTQYF; j_call: TRBJ2-3; v_call: TRBV25-1; cdr3_length: 16; d_call: TRBD2; clone_size: -
cdr3_nt: TGTGCCAGCAGCCACGGCGGGGATGGGGAGACCCAGTACTTC; cdr3_aa: CASSHGGDGETQYF; j_call: TRBJ2-5; v_call: TRBV4-2; cdr3_length: 14; d_call: -; clone_size: -
cdr3_nt: TGTGCCAGCAAGTCTCCGGGCGGGGAGCAGTTCTTC; cdr3_aa: CASKSPGGEQFF; j_call: TRBJ2-1; v_call: TRBV6-5; cdr3_length: 12; d_call: -; clone_size: -
cdr3_nt: TGTGCCAGCAGTTTATGGGGACAGGGCTCCTACGAGCAGTACTTC; cdr3_aa: CASSLWGQGSYEQYF; j_call: TRBJ2-7; v_call: TRBV28; cdr3_length: 15; d_call: TRBD1; clone_size: -
cdr3_nt: TGTGCCAGCAGCTTAGAACTAGCAGAGAGGGAGACCCAGTACTTC; cdr3_aa: CASSLELAERETQYF; j_call: TRBJ2-5; v_call: TRBV7-9; cdr3_length: 15; d_call: -; clone_size: few
cdr3_nt: TGTGCCAGCTCACCTTTAGGACAGGGAGAACCTAACTATGGCTACACCTTC; cdr3_aa: CASSPLGQGEPNYGYTF; j_call: TRBJ1-2; v_call: TRBV18; cdr3_length: 17; d_call: TRBD1; clone_size: -
cdr3_nt: TGTGCCAGCAGCTTAGAGGAGGGTTCACCCCTCCACTTT; cdr3_aa: CASSLEEGSPLHF; j_call: TRBJ1-6; v_call: TRBV7-3; cdr3_length: 13; d_call: -; clone_size: -
cdr3_nt: TGTGCCAGCAGCCGACAGGTACCCTCCTACGAGCAGTACTTC; cdr3_aa: CASSRQVPSYEQYF; j_call: TRBJ2-7; v_call: TRBV7-2; cdr3_length: 14; d_call: -; clone_size: -
cdr3_nt: TGCAGTGCTTCTAGCCACAATGAGCAGTTCTTC; cdr3_aa: CSASSHNEQFF; j_call: TRBJ2-1; v_call: TRBV20-1; cdr3_length: 11; d_call: -; clone_size: many
cdr3_nt: TGTGCCAGTAGGGATCGGGGTTCGGATACGCAGTATTTT; cdr3_aa: CASRDRGSDTQYF; j_call: TRBJ2-3; v_call: TRBV19; cdr3_length: 13; d_call: -; clone_size: -
cdr3_nt: TGTGCCAGCAGCCGGGCCGGGGAGGGAAATTCACCCCTCCACTTT; cdr3_aa: CASSRAGEGNSPLHF; j_call: TRBJ1-6; v_call: TRBV7-2; cdr3_length: 15; d_call: -; clone_size: few
cdr3_nt: TGTGCCAGCAGCTTGGAACAGGGCCACTTTAATTCACCCCTCCACTTT; cdr3_aa: CASSLEQGHFNSPLHF; j_call: TRBJ1-6; v_call: TRBV7-9; cdr3_length: 16; d_call: -; clone_size: few
cdr3_nt: TGTGCCAGCAGCCAAGATCCGACAGGGGGTAGTAACTATGGCTACACCTTC; cdr3_aa: CASSQDPTGGSNYGYTF; j_call: TRBJ1-2; v_call: TRBV5-4; cdr3_length: 17; d_call: TRBD1; clone_size: -
cdr3_nt: TGTGCCTGGGACAGGGGAAAATACGAGCAGTACTTC; cdr3_aa: CAWDRGKYEQYF; j_call: TRBJ2-7; v_call: TRBV30; cdr3_length: 12; d_call: TRBD1; clone_size: many
cdr3_nt: TGTGCCTGGAGTGTAAGAACGGGGGGTCCCTCCTCCTACAATGAGCAGTTCTTC; cdr3_aa: CAWSVRTGGPSSYNEQFF; j_call: TRBJ2-1; v_call: TRBV30; cdr3_length: 18; d_call: TRBD2; clone_size: -
cdr3_nt: TGTGCCAGCAGTAGGGACAGGCTCGATGGCTACACCTTC; cdr3_aa: CASSRDRLDGYTF; j_call: TRBJ1-2; v_call: TRBV6-5; cdr3_length: 13; d_call: TRBD1; clone_size: few
cdr3_nt: TGCGCCAGCAGCCAAGACGTGGGGCCAGGTGGCTACACCTTC; cdr3_aa: CASSQDVGPGGYTF; j_call: TRBJ1-2; v_call: TRBV4-3; cdr3_length: 14; d_call: -; clone_size: few
cdr3_nt: TGTGCCAGCAGCGCCAGGGGACCGGATGAAAAACTGTTTTTT; cdr3_aa: CASSARGPDEKLFF; j_call: TRBJ1-4; v_call: TRBV9; cdr3_length: 14; d_call: -; clone_size: few
cdr3_nt: TGTGCCAGCAGTCCAGGGCTTGGGGAGACCCAGTACTTC; cdr3_aa: CASSPGLGETQYF; j_call: TRBJ2-5; v_call: TRBV7-9; cdr3_length: 13; d_call: -; clone_size: many
cdr3_nt: TGTGCCAGCAGTTACTCAAGGGGCGCGGACACCGGGGAGCTGTTTTTT; cdr3_aa: CASSYSRGADTGELFF; j_call: TRBJ2-2; v_call: TRBV6-5; cdr3_length: 16; d_call: -; clone_size: -
cdr3_nt: TGCGCCAGCAGGATCGTGTCGGGACTACAAGAGACCCAGTACTTC; cdr3_aa: CASRIVSGLQETQYF; j_call: TRBJ2-5; v_call: TRBV5-1; cdr3_length: 15; d_call: TRBD2; clone_size: -